The 24 T cell receptor beta chains below all came from one sample that was sequenced in a study of T cells after yellow fever vaccination (dated by TCRdb to the late 2010s). Taken with the paper, the label for treatment or condition translates to: live attenuated yellow fever vaccine strain. Library preparation was by 5' RACE. Sequenced using an Illumina HiSeq 2500. In-frame beta chains were kept once TCRdb had trimmed the public reads at Q25 with fastp and called clones with MiXCR. Each CDR3 protein appears once, grouped with its most common genes and DNA. The sample table holds some 300,000 distinct CDR3 sequences, of which around 8.1% were seen once. The ten largest clones add up to roughly 15% of the sample. The sequences come from PBMCs, collected about 49 days after the first yellow fever vaccination. These receptors all come from a man between 18 and 29 years old who received the YFV17D yellow fever vaccine.

The V gene is TRBV18, the J gene TRBJ2-7; D call uncertain. The germline V gene encodes CDR1 KGHSH and CDR2 LQKENI. The germline V and J ends were trimmed by 6 bases and 0 bases, with 3 bases remaining between them. This CDR3 region has 11 residues. The CDR3 nucleotides are TGTGCCAGCTCGAACTCCTACGAGCAGTACTTC. Its protein product is CASSNSYEQYF.

J is TRBJ2-2 and V is TRBV4-2, with 11 bases aligning to TRBD2. This CDR3 is 19 amino acids long. The V and J ends lost 0 bases and 5 bases, in that order; junction bases with no gene match: 11. Germline loops: CDR1 LGHNA, CDR2 YNFKEQ. This CDR3 reads CASSQEGISGGAGTGELFF. The DNA of the CDR3 is TGTGCCAGCAGCCAAGAAGGGATTAGCGGGGGGGCCGGAACCGGGGAGCTGTTTTTT.

This clonotype was counted ten times or more. DNA for the CDR3: TGCGCCAGCAGCCTGGACAGGGGGCGCGATGGCTACACCTTC. This encodes CASSLDRGRDGYTF. The rearrangement links TRBV4-1 to TRBJ1-2; TRBD1 agrees at 11 bases. Germline assignment: CDR1 MGHRA and CDR2 YSYEKL. V was clipped by 4 bases and J by 6 bases; unmatched bases: 4. This CDR3 spans 14 amino acids.

This clonotype was picked up many times. This chain connects TRBV25-1 to TRBJ2-2, with 11 bases fitting TRBD2. The CDR3 consists of 16 residues. Per germline, CDR1 MGHDK and CDR2 SYGVNS. V lost 3 bases and J lost 3; bases outside the gene matches: 3. The CDR3: CASSDGLAGHTGELFF. CDR3 nucleotide sequence: TGTGCCAGCAGTGACGGACTAGCGGGCCACACCGGGGAGCTGTTTTTT.

In its sample, this clonotype was seen a few times. The chain couples TRBV9 to TRBJ1-2; 7 nucleotides agree with TRBD1. With 0 bases clipped from V and 8 bases from J, the junction kept 7 bases outside the gene matches. Germline CDR1 is SGDLS and CDR2 is YYNGEE. This CDR3 has 14 amino acids. As DNA, the CDR3 is TGTGCCAGCAGCGTAGGAGGGGGCCCTAGGGGCTACACCTTC. Translated: CASSVGGGPRGYTF.

This sequence joins TRBV19 and TRBJ1-6; 9 positions match TRBD1. The CDR3 has 15 residues. V lost 6 bases and J lost 14; bases outside the gene matches: 14. The germline CDR1 and CDR2 sequences are LNHDA and SQIVND (reference sequence). CDR3 in DNA: TGTGCCAGTAGAAGCACCGGGACAGGGACCCGATCCCTCCACTTT. The encoded protein is CASRSTGTGTRSLHF. Full variable domain (remainder filled in from reference TRBV19 and TRBJ1-6): DGGITQSPKYLFRKEGQNVTLSCEQNLNHDAMYWYRQDPGQGLRLIYYSQIVNDFQKGDIAEGYSVSREKKESFPLTVTSAQKNPTAFYLCASRSTGTGTRSLHFGNGTRLTVT.

This clonotype was seen only a few times. The genes are TRBV4-3 and TRBJ2-1; no definite D call. Trimming stripped 0 bases from V and 9 bases from J, with 15 bases between. The length of the CDR3 is 15 residues. The germline CDR1 and CDR2 sequences are LGHNA and YSLEER. CDR3 DNA: TGCGCCAGCAGCCAAGATTCCTTAAAGTGGGGTGAGCAGTTCTTC. Translation gives CASSQDSLKWGEQFF.

This clonotype was seen more than once but under ten times. V is TRBV9 and J is TRBJ1-1; D ambiguous. CDR3 length: 17 amino acids. Germline lookup yields CDR1 SGDLS and CDR2 YYNGEE. V lost 2 bases and J lost 6, with 23 bases in between. CDR3 sequence (DNA): TGTGCCAGCAGCGTTGGAGCGATAGGGAGCCGAGATTCTGAAGCTTTCTTT. Its protein product is CASSVGAIGSRDSEAFF.

The chain has TRBV11-2 and TRBJ1-5; weak D call: TRBD1 (5 bases). This CDR3 spans 15 amino acids. The germline V gene has CDR1 SGHAT and CDR2 FQNNGV. The ends were cut back, 6 bases at V and 2 bases at J, with 14 bases in the middle. CDR3 loop: CASREGLWGNQPQHF. The CDR3 coding sequence is TGTGCCAGCAGGGAGGGGTTGTGGGGCAATCAGCCCCAGCATTTT.

The chain is built from TRBV30 and TRBJ1-5; the D is unclear. Germline assignment: CDR1 GTSNPN and CDR2 SVGIG (reference sequence). V lost 0 bases to trimming and J lost 5 bases, with 8 bases between them. This CDR3 is built from 13 residues. The CDR3: CAWSVEGHQPQHF. DNA for the CDR3: TGTGCCTGGAGTGTAGAGGGCCATCAGCCCCAGCATTTT.

The chain is built from TRBV18 and TRBJ1-1; 9 nucleotides line up with TRBD1. J gave up 4 bases and V 3 bases, and 6 bases lay outside the gene matches. The CDR3 is made up of 15 amino acids. Looked up from germline, CDR1 is KGHSH and CDR2 is LQKENI. CDR3 bases: TGTGCCAGCTCACCCCTCGTGGACAGGGGCACTGAAGCTTTCTTT. Protein: CASSPLVDRGTEAFF.

In its sample, this clonotype was seen many times. The rearrangement uses TRBV9 and TRBJ2-5; 8 bases fit TRBD2. The V segment lost 3 bases and the J segment 3 bases; nucleotides outside the gene matches: 13. The CDR3 is 17 amino acids. Germline lookup yields CDR1 SGDLS and CDR2 YYNGEE. CDR3 region: CASSGTGVTSAKETQYF. The CDR3 coding sequence is TGTGCCAGCAGCGGAACCGGGGTGACTAGCGCCAAAGAGACCCAGTACTTC.

The V call is TRBV3-1, the J call TRBJ2-7; no clear D. V was clipped by 2 bases and J by 0 bases, with 11 bases between them. Germline V gene data show CDR1 as LGHDT and CDR2 as YNNKEL (reference sequence). The CDR3 contains 15 residues. DNA of the CDR3: TGTGCCAGCAGCCAAATCCTCAGGAGCTCCTACGAGCAGTACTTC. Its translation: CASSQILRSSYEQYF.

This clonotype was seen a handful of times. J is TRBJ2-5 and V is TRBV9, with D maybe TRBD1 (6 bases). The CDR3 is 15 amino acids. Germline CDR1 is SGDLS and CDR2 is YYNGEE. The germline V and J ends were trimmed by 3 bases and 2 bases, with 14 bases remaining between them. The DNA for the CDR3 is TGTGCCAGCAGCGGAGGACAGAGAAGACAAGAGACCCAGTACTTC. Protein product: CASSGGQRRQETQYF.

A few counts support this clonotype. This rearrangement joins TRBV12-3 or TRBV12-4 to TRBJ2-1; 7 nucleotides match TRBD1. V was pared by 3 bases and J by 7 bases, with 9 bases of the junction left unmatched. This CDR3 region has 15 residues. The CDR3 spells CASSFRVPRGNEQFF. As DNA, the CDR3 is TGTGCCAGCAGTTTTCGGGTACCCAGGGGGAATGAGCAGTTCTTC.

This rearrangement joins TRBV20-1 to TRBJ2-2; D gene uncertain. The V end was cut by 3 bases, the J end by 3 bases, with 11 bases between. This CDR3 is built from 14 residues. CDR1 is DFQATT and CDR2 is SNEGSKA in the germline V gene (reference sequence). The CDR3 is CSARARSDTGELFF. CDR3 bases: TGCAGTGCTAGGGCTAGGAGCGACACCGGGGAGCTGTTTTTT.

V and J are TRBV9 and TRBJ1-2, with TRBD1 matching over 8 bases. J was trimmed by 3 bases and V by 3 bases; bases with no gene match: 4. The CDR3 has 14 residues. Germline assignment: CDR1 SGDLS and CDR2 YYNGEE. Here the CDR3 DNA reads TGTGCCAGCAGCGCTCAGGGGGCGGACTATGGCTACACCTTC. Protein sequence: CASSAQGADYGYTF. The complete variable domain, with remaining parts taken from reference TRBV9 and TRBJ1-2, reads DSGVTQTPKHLITATGQRVTLRCSPRSGDLSVYWYQQSLDQGLQFLIQYYNGEERAKGNILERFSAQQFPDLHSELNLSSLELGDSALYFCASSAQGADYGYTFGSGTRLTVV.

Only a few counts were recorded for this clonotype. The chain employs TRBV4-3 and TRBJ2-2; D call uncertain. The CDR3 is 13 residues long. V dropped 4 bases and J dropped 3 bases, with 6 bases sitting between them. Germline CDR1 is LGHNA and CDR2 is YSLEER. CDR3 coding DNA: TGCGCCAGCAGCCTGGAGCACACCGGGGAGCTGTTTTTT. Protein product: CASSLEHTGELFF.

This clonotype was picked up a small number of times. The chain recombines TRBV9 with TRBJ2-1; D assignment may be TRBD1 or TRBD2 (6 bases each). CDR3 length: 16 amino acids. The germline V and J ends were trimmed by 3 bases and 2 bases, with 15 bases remaining between them. Germline V gene sequence: CDR1 SGDLS, CDR2 YYNGEE. CDR3 loop: CASSGQGGRTYNEQFF. Here the CDR3 DNA reads TGTGCCAGCAGCGGCCAAGGGGGGCGAACCTACAATGAGCAGTTCTTC.

The chain carries TRBV6-2 or TRBV6-3 and TRBJ1-1, with 7 bases that match TRBD1. Germline V gene lookup returns CDR1 MNHEY and CDR2 SVGEGT. The CDR3 loop spans 14 amino acids. V trimming: 7 bases; J trimming: 2 bases; junction bases outside the gene matches: 7. The CDR3 loop reads CASNTRDSNTEAFF. The CDR3 nucleotides are TGTGCCAGCAATACCCGGGACAGTAACACTGAAGCTTTCTTT.

The CDR3 DNA follows: TGTGCCAGCAGTTGGACAGCGCTTAACTATGGCTACACCTTC. Protein sequence: CASSWTALNYGYTF. The chain joins TRBV12-3 or TRBV12-4 to TRBJ1-2; TRBD1 might be the D (6 bases). Between the trimmed V and J ends, which lost 4 bases and 1 base, there was a span of 10 bases. The CDR3 extends over 14 amino acids.

This clonotype was detected a few times. The gene calls are TRBV6-5 and TRBJ2-2; 9 bases match TRBD2. Germline V gene sequence: CDR1 MNHEY, CDR2 SVGAGI. The ends lost 2 bases at V and 1 base at J; junction bases unmatched: 5. This CDR3 region has 17 residues. In DNA form, the CDR3 reads TGTGCCAGCAGTTACAGTGGGACTAGCCTGAACACCGGGGAGCTGTTTTTT. Protein sequence: CASSYSGTSLNTGELFF.

The CDR3 coding sequence is TGTGCCAGCAGTAAAACCGGGGACCACACTGAAGCTTTCTTT. Its translation: CASSKTGDHTEAFF. V gene TRBV6-1 combines with J gene TRBJ1-1; tentative D call: TRBD1 (5 bases). Germline V CDR1 and CDR2: MNHNS, SASEGT. Trimming stripped 5 bases from V and 3 bases from J, with 13 bases between. This CDR3 contains 14 residues.

This clonotype was seen a few times. V is TRBV30 and J is TRBJ2-2; D ambiguous. V shed 0 bases and J shed 4 bases, with 6 bases lying between them. Germline CDR1 reads GTSNPN; CDR2 reads SVGIG (reference sequence). The CDR3 spans 13 residues. CDR3 residues: CAWSVVSTGELFF. Here the CDR3 DNA reads TGTGCCTGGAGTGTAGTAAGCACCGGGGAGCTGTTTTTT. Together with reference TRBV30 and TRBJ2-2, the CDR3 gives the full variable domain: SQTIHQWPATLVQPVGSPLSLECTVEGTSNPNLYWYRQAAGRGLQLLFYSVGIGQISSEVPQNLSASRPQDRQFILSSKKLLLSDSGFYLCAWSVVSTGELFFGEGSRLTVL.